This section outlines one TCR beta chain sequence together with its context. Antigen: not known. These data originate in a study of shared clonotypes between healthy human individuals. Overall study findings and caveats: Among a few donors, approximately 5% of naive CD4 clonotypes were found in common. The study generally estimated greater richness for naive than memory subsets.

Sequencing used immunoSEQ multiplex PCR; TCRdb keeps in-frame clones, though not all of them. Seen here are more than 2,000,000 clones, more than 90% observed once, and the top ten hold around 0.14%. J lost 0 bases, V lost 3 bases, and 5 bases had no gene match. Per germline, CDR1 KGHSH and CDR2 LQKENI. CDR3 length: 16 amino acids. The TCR was taken from a man younger than 35 in good health. The chain uses TRBV18 and TRBJ1-2; 9 nucleotides agree with TRBD1. The source material was naive CD4+ T cells sorted from blood. Sample subset: CD45RA+ positively selected. This CDR3 reads CASSPPDRGANYGYTF. For the CDR3, the DNA is TGTGCCAGCTCACCTCCGGACAGGGGAGCTAACTATGGCTACACCTTC.